Sequencing of this T cell receptor (beta chain) was carried out in a study of regulatory T cells in long-lasting Graves disease. Looking at the study overall: Antithyroid drugs had been taken by newly diagnosed Graves' patients for under 3 months. Study-level findings and limits: Thyroid tissue was not sampled; only peripheral blood was. The TCR repertoire of persistent Graves' patients was less diverse than that of newly diagnosed ones.

This sample's time point: newly diagnosed GD, antithyroid drugs for less than 3 months. Making the TCR library involved RNA that had been extracted from PBMCs. In its sample, this clonotype was seen many times. Its antigen is not identified. Construction of the TCR beta libraries employed iRepertoire HTBI primers in conjunction with Arm-PCR of CDR3 regions. TCRdb reanalysed the multiplex PCR reads using MiXCR and keeps one entry per CDR3 protein. Of just over 600,000 distinct CDR3 sequences in the sample, around 15% were seen once. The same data also went into a second study, on T cells in Graves' hyperthyroidism and ophthalmopathy.

This clonotype originated in a woman aged 25 to 39 with Graves disease. The source material was peripheral blood mononuclear cells (PBMCs), sampled at new diagnosis, from a patient treated with antithyroid drugs.

This CDR3 is CASRQLAGGSYNEQFF. DNA for the CDR3: TGTGCCAGCAGACAATTAGCGGGAGGCTCCTACAATGAGCAGTTCTTC. The chain joins TRBV6-1 to TRBJ2-1; 10 nucleotides line up with TRBD2. J was trimmed by 0 bases and V by 6 bases; bases with no gene match: 5. The germline gives CDR1 MNHNS, CDR2 SASEGT. This CDR3 contains 16 residues.